This TCR beta chain was sequenced for a study of blood T cell repertoires in COVID-19. Study summary: Samples taken during acute and convalescent COVID-19 were collected in the United States, Italy and Spain. The cDNA or gDNA used as material had been derived from T cells, B-cell-depleted T cells, or PBMCs.

The CDR3 extends over 12 amino acids. Trimming left V 10 bases short and J 4 bases short, with 10 bases between. This table comes from immunoSEQ multiplex PCR, and its TCRdb copy is limited to in-frame clones, with some not included. The repertoire includes 75,000 to 80,000 clones, more than 75% of them detected once, and 9.5% to 12% sits in the top ten. The Seattle patients joined while their infection was active and were tracked longitudinally afterward. The TCR originated in a man aged 60 to 69 with COVID-19, enrolled during active disease. Sequenced material: peripheral blood. The chain has TRBV12-3 or TRBV12-4 and TRBJ1-4; maybe TRBD1 (6 bases). The DNA for the CDR3 is TGTGCCACCAGACAGGATAATGAAAAACTGTTTTTT. Its protein product is CATRQDNEKLFF.